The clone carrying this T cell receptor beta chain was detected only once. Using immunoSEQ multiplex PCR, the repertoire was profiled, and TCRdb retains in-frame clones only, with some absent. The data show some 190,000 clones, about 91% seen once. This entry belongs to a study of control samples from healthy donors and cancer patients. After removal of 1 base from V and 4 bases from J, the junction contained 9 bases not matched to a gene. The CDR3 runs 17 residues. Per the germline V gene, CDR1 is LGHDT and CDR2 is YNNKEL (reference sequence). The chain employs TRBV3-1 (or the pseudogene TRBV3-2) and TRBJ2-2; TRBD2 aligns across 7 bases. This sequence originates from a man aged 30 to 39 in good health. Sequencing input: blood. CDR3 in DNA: TGTGCCAGCAGCCAAGGCGCTAGCGGAATCTTCACCGGGGAGCTGTTTTTT. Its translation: CASSQGASGIFTGELFF.